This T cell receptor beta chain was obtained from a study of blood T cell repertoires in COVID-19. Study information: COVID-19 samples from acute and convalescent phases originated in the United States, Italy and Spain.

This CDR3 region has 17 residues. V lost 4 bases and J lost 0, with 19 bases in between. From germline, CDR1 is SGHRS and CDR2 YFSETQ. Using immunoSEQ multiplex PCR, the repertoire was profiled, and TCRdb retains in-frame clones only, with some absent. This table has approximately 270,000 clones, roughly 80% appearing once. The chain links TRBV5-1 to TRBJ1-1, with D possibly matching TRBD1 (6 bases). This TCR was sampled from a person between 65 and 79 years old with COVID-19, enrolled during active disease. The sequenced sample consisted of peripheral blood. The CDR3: CASSPYGQNIMNTEAFF. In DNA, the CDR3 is TGCGCCAGCAGCCCCTACGGACAGAACATCATGAACACTGAAGCTTTCTTT.